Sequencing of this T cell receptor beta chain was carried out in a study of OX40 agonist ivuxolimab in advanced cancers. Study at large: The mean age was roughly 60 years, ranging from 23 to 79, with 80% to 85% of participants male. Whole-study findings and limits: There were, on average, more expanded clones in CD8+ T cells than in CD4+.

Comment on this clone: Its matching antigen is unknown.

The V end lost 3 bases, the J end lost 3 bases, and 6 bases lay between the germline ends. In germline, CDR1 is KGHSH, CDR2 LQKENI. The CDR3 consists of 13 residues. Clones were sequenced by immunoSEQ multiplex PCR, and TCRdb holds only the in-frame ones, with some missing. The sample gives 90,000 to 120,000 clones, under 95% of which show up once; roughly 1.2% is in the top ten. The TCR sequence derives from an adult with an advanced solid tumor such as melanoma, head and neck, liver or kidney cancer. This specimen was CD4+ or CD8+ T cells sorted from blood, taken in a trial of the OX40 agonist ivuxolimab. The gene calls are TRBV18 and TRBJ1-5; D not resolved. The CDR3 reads CASSPQYNQPQHF. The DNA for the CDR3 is TGTGCCAGCTCACCGCAGTACAATCAGCCCCAGCATTTT.